This T cell receptor (beta chain) appears in the sequencing data of a study of control samples from healthy donors and cancer patients. Germline V gene lookup returns CDR1 MDHEN and CDR2 SYDVKM. V lost 6 bases, J lost 6 bases, and 12 bases stayed unmatched. The CDR3 totals 16 residues. Repertoires were generated with immunoSEQ multiplex PCR, while TCRdb's copy carries only in-frame clones and drops some. The sample has roughly 130,000 clones, 80% to 95% seen once. The sequenced material came from blood. V usage is TRBV28 and J usage is TRBJ2-4; 9 bases line up with TRBD1. The clonotype originates from a man between 18 and 29 years old in good health. In DNA, the CDR3 is TGTGCCAGCAGCTCGGGACAGGGCTCGGCCCTAAACATTCAGTACTTC. It is translated as CASSSGQGSALNIQYF.